Below, 18 T cell receptor beta chains from the same sample are listed, as sequenced in a study of long-term antiretroviral therapy in people with HIV (dated by TCRdb to between 2021 and 2023). The immunoSEQ hsTCRB v3.0 assay was used at survey level resolution for TRB variable region sequencing. Sourced from immuneACCESS, this table was stored by TCRdb with only in-frame sequences that have V and J called. A share of the clones is absent; for the studies checked, an unresolved V gene accounts for under half, and the remainder has no known explanation. The sample table records approximately 12,000 clones; 82% of these occur just once. 15% to 20% of the sample rests with the top ten. The specimen was unsorted PBMCs, collected 8.2 years after starting antiretroviral therapy. These receptors all stem from a man in his forties or fifties with HIV.

The chain has TRBV4-1 and TRBJ1-1; D uncertain. Trimming stripped 3 bases from V and 0 bases from J, with 8 bases between. The CDR3 sequence is 14 residues long. Germline CDR1 reads MGHRA; CDR2 reads YSYEKL. The CDR3 loop reads CASSQAVLNTEAFF. As DNA, the CDR3 is TGCGCCAGCAGCCAGGCCGTTTTGAACACTGAAGCTTTCTTT.

In nucleotides, the CDR3 is TGTGCCAGCAGTTTAGGCCGGGGGGCTTACGGCTACACCTTC. The encoded protein is CASSLGRGAYGYTF. The rearrangement joins TRBV27 to TRBJ1-2, with D tentatively TRBD1 (6 bases). V was pared by 2 bases and J by 8 bases, with 15 bases between. Germline-derived CDR1 and CDR2 are MNHEY and SMNVEV (reference sequence). The CDR3 covers 14 residues.

CDR3 residues: CASGSDREGYTF. CDR3 nucleotides: TGTGCTAGTGGTTCCGACAGGGAGGGCTACACCTTC. The chain recombines TRBV12-5 with TRBJ1-2; 7 nucleotides line up with TRBD1. There are 12 residues in the CDR3. J lost 8 bases, V lost 4 bases, and 4 bases had no gene match. From germline, CDR1 is LGHNT and CDR2 FRNRAP. Combining the CDR3 with reference TRBV12-5 and TRBJ1-2 gives the whole variable domain DARVTQTPRHKVTEMGQEVTMRCQPILGHNTVFWYRQTMMQGLELLAYFRNRAPLDDSGMPKDRFSAEMPDATLATLKIQPSEPRDSAVYFCASGSDREGYTFGSGTRLTVV.

This clone came up once. This chain links TRBV29-1 with TRBJ2-7, with a weak D call TRBD1 (6 bases). The V and J ends lost 1 base and 3 bases respectively, with 16 bases between them. Germline CDR1 and CDR2: SQVTM and ANQGSEA. The CDR3 covers 15 residues. The CDR3 sequence: CSVEGTGTKVYEQYF. The CDR3 DNA follows: TGCAGCGTTGAAGGTACAGGGACGAAGGTCTACGAGCAGTACTTC.

The V and J genes are TRBV19 and TRBJ1-1, with D maybe TRBD1 (6 bases). V dropped 2 bases and J dropped 3 bases, with 10 bases sitting between them. CDR3 length: 14 residues. CDR1 is LNHDA, CDR2 SQIVND, per germline (reference sequence). The chain's CDR3 is CASSITGTDTEAFF. The CDR3 DNA sequence: TGTGCCAGTAGTATAACAGGGACGGACACTGAAGCTTTCTTT.

The genes are TRBV5-1 and TRBJ1-4, with D hard to call. V lost 4 bases and J lost 3, with 7 bases in between. Germline loops: CDR1 SGHRS, CDR2 YFSETQ. There are 13 residues in the CDR3. This CDR3 is CASSADPNEKLFF. The CDR3 coding sequence is TGCGCCAGCAGCGCCGACCCTAATGAAAAACTGTTTTTT.

The chain carries TRBV5-6 and TRBJ1-2; D remains ambiguous. Germline CDR1 and CDR2: SGHDT and YYEEEE. The CDR3 has 15 residues. The ends were cut back, 0 bases at V and 4 bases at J, with 13 bases in the middle. The CDR3 reads CASSLDRAALYGYTF. DNA for the CDR3: TGTGCCAGCAGCTTGGATAGGGCCGCTCTCTATGGCTACACCTTC.

This clone was recorded only once. CDR3 amino acids: CASSIVRNSPLHF. CDR3 in DNA: TGTGCCAGTAGTATAGTAAGGAATTCACCCCTCCACTTT. This chain uses TRBV19 with TRBJ1-6; D is ambiguous. The germline V gene has CDR1 LNHDA and CDR2 SQIVND (reference sequence). The CDR3 length is 13 residues. Trimming cost V 1 base and J 7 bases, with 5 bases left between them.

The chain has TRBV6-5 and TRBJ2-7, with 7 positions matching TRBD1. The CDR3 is 14 residues long. The V and J ends lost 2 bases and 5 bases, in that order; junction bases with no gene match: 6. In germline, CDR1 is MNHEY, CDR2 SVGAGI. In DNA form, the CDR3 reads TGTGCCAGCAGTTACGGGGCAGGGGGTAACGAGCAGTACTTC. It codes for CASSYGAGGNEQYF.

The rearrangement joins TRBV5-4 to TRBJ2-1; D is perhaps TRBD1 or TRBD2 (5 bases each). V was shortened by 3 bases and J by 0 bases, with 10 bases between the two germline ends. CDR1 and CDR2 from the germline V gene are SGHNT and YYREEE (reference sequence). The CDR3 totals 15 residues. The CDR3 loop is CASSWDGNSYNEQFF. In DNA, the CDR3 is TGTGCCAGCAGCTGGGACGGGAACTCCTACAATGAGCAGTTCTTC.

This chain connects TRBV7-9 to TRBJ1-2; 9 positions agree with TRBD1. The V and J ends lost 0 bases and 4 bases, in that order; junction bases with no gene match: 3. CDR1 and CDR2 (germline): SEHNR, FQNEAQ (reference sequence). The CDR3 totals 15 residues. The CDR3 DNA sequence: TGTGCCAGCAGCTTAGCCGGGACAGGGTTCTATGGCTACACCTTC. This gives the protein CASSLAGTGFYGYTF.

The chain combines TRBV13 with TRBJ2-5; 8 bases match TRBD2. Per the germline V gene, CDR1 is PRHDT and CDR2 is FYEKMQ (reference sequence). V was clipped by 2 bases and J by 3 bases; unmatched bases: 11. The CDR3 totals 17 residues. CDR3 sequence reads: CASSLIPPSGREETQYF. In DNA form, the CDR3 reads TGTGCCAGCAGCTTAATCCCCCCGAGCGGGAGAGAAGAGACCCAGTACTTC.

As DNA, the CDR3 is TGTGCCAGTAGTAAAGGGACATCTGGGTTCGACGAGCAGTACTTC. Its protein product is CASSKGTSGFDEQYF. V gene TRBV19 combines with J gene TRBJ2-7, with D possibly matching TRBD1 (6 bases). Germline CDR1 reads LNHDA; CDR2 reads SQIVND (reference sequence). This CDR3 contains 15 residues. V was clipped by 4 bases and J by 5 bases, with 18 bases between them.

The chain recombines TRBV5-1 with TRBJ2-7; D may match TRBD1 or TRBD2 (5 bases each). This CDR3 spans 15 amino acids. The germline V gene has CDR1 SGHRS and CDR2 YFSETQ. Trimming took off 4 bases at V and 3 bases at J, with 17 bases between the two ends. This chain's CDR3 is CASSPLGTWDYEQYF. The DNA of the CDR3 is TGCGCCAGCAGCCCCCTCGGGACCTGGGACTACGAGCAGTACTTC.

This clone was detected only a few times. This chain links TRBV2 with TRBJ1-1, with no clear D. This CDR3 has 15 residues. Germline loops: CDR1 SNHLY, CDR2 FYNNEI. V was clipped by 2 bases and J by 1 base, with 11 bases between them. In nucleotides, the CDR3 is TGTGCCAGCAGTGAATCCACCGTGGGGAACACTGAAGCTTTCTTT. Translated: CASSESTVGNTEAFF.

This clone was detected only once. The CDR3 is CASSYHEGEEQYF. DNA for the CDR3: TGTGCCAGCAGTTACCACGAGGGAGAGGAGCAGTACTTC. The V and J genes are TRBV6-5 and TRBJ2-7; tentatively, D is TRBD2 (5 bases). V lost 2 bases and J 7 bases, leaving 12 bases between the germline ends. CDR3 length: 13 residues. Germline values: CDR1 MNHEY, CDR2 SVGAGI.

This rearrangement joins TRBV7-9 to TRBJ2-7; either TRBD1 or TRBD2 may supply D (5 bases each). This CDR3 comprises 14 residues. V lost 5 bases and J 4 bases, leaving 15 bases between the germline ends. Looked up from germline, CDR1 is SEHNR and CDR2 is FQNEAQ (reference sequence). The CDR3 DNA follows: TGTGCCAGCAGCGGGGACCTTCAGCGGTACGAGCAGTACTTC. As protein: CASSGDLQRYEQYF.

The sample holds one count of this clone. The chain links TRBV6-5 to TRBJ2-7; D not certain. The CDR3 loop spans 14 amino acids. Per the germline V gene, CDR1 is MNHEY and CDR2 is SVGAGI. V lost 2 bases and J lost 0, with 8 bases in between. The CDR3 loop is CASSYGESSYEQYF. CDR3 nucleotides: TGTGCCAGCAGTTACGGGGAAAGCTCCTACGAGCAGTACTTC.